The 30 T cell receptor beta chains listed next were all sequenced from one sample in a study of blood T cell repertoires in COVID-19 (dated by TCRdb to 2018 to 2021). The method behind the library was the immunoSEQ multiplex PCR assay. Not all clones reach the TCRdb copy of this immuneACCESS table, which keeps in-frame sequences only. Checked studies attribute under half of the gap to unresolved V genes and leave the rest unexplained. This sample comprises 140,000 to 150,000 clones, around 83% of them detected only once. The ten largest make up less than 6% of the sample. Specimen: PBMCs or T cells enriched from blood (not recorded which). The receptors stem from a woman in her 50s who had been exposed to COVID-19.

The chain carries TRBV4-2 and TRBJ1-1; D may be TRBD1 (5 bases). V lost 2 bases, J lost 3 bases, and 13 bases lay in between. This CDR3 has 15 residues. CDR1 and CDR2 (germline): LGHNA, YNFKEQ. CDR3 nucleotide sequence: TGTGCCAGCAGCCAACCAGGGAACTTGTACACTGAAGCTTTCTTT. Its translation: CASSQPGNLYTEAFF.

This chain connects TRBV7-2 to TRBJ1-1, with TRBD1 matching 7 bases. Trimming took 5 bases from V and 1 from J; bases not matched to a gene: 4. The CDR3 covers 14 residues. Germline V CDR1 and CDR2: SGHTA, FQGNSA. In nucleotides, the CDR3 is TGTGCCAGCAGCGCAGGGGGGACGAACACTGAAGCTTTCTTT. It encodes CASSAGGTNTEAFF.

The rearrangement joins TRBV12-3 or TRBV12-4 to TRBJ1-2; TRBD1 matches at 9 bases. The V segment lost 6 bases and the J segment 8 bases; nucleotides outside the gene matches: 7. This CDR3 spans 13 amino acids. The chain's CDR3 is CASSAYRGRGYTF. The DNA for the CDR3 is TGTGCCAGCAGCGCCTACAGGGGGCGAGGCTACACCTTC.

The V and J genes are TRBV5-4 and TRBJ1-3; 7 nucleotides agree with TRBD1. There are 13 residues in the CDR3. Germline CDR1 reads SGHNT; CDR2 reads YYREEE (reference sequence). Trimming removed 4 bases from V and 7 bases from J; junction bases left unmatched: 5. The CDR3 reads CASSLDRANTIYF. CDR3 in DNA: TGTGCCAGCAGCCTCGACAGGGCGAACACCATATATTTT.

This rearrangement joins TRBV5-1 to TRBJ2-1, with D perhaps matching TRBD1 (5 bases). The germline V and J ends were trimmed by 7 bases and 3 bases, with 17 bases remaining between them. Germline CDR1 and CDR2: SGHRS and YFSETQ. CDR3 size: 15 residues. The CDR3 loop reads CASGADPDLYNEQFF. The CDR3, as DNA: TGCGCCAGCGGGGCGGACCCTGACCTCTACAATGAGCAGTTCTTC.

The rearrangement uses TRBV3-1 (or the pseudogene TRBV3-2) and TRBJ2-6; D perhaps matches TRBD2 (6 bases). There are 17 residues in the CDR3. Looked up from germline, CDR1 is LGHDT and CDR2 is YNNKEL (reference sequence). V shed 6 bases and J shed 0 bases, with 15 bases lying between them. The CDR3 DNA follows: TGTGCCAGCAGGCGCGCCGGGAGTGTCTCTGGGGCCAACGTCCTGACTTTC. It codes for CASRRAGSVSGANVLTF.

The sample holds one count of this clone. The gene calls are TRBV6-2 or TRBV6-3 and TRBJ1-1; 7 nucleotides agree with TRBD1. CDR3 length: 14 residues. J lost 5 bases, V lost 5 bases, and 8 bases had no gene match. Germline lookup yields CDR1 MNHEY and CDR2 SVGEGT. Here the CDR3 DNA reads TGTGCCAGCAGTGCGACAGGGAGAACAACTGAAGCTTTCTTT. It yields the protein CASSATGRTTEAFF.

This clone was seen only a few times. The chain couples TRBV3-1 (or the pseudogene TRBV3-2) to TRBJ2-1, with TRBD2 matching 16 bases. V shed 2 bases, J shed 14 bases, and the junction held 9 bases outside the gene matches. This CDR3 has 16 amino acids. Looked up from germline, CDR1 is LGHDT and CDR2 is YNNKEL (reference sequence). CDR3 sequence reads: CASSQRTGTSGRGKFF. The CDR3 coding sequence is TGTGCCAGCAGCCAAAGGACGGGGACTAGCGGGAGGGGTAAGTTCTTC.

The chain recombines TRBV25-1 with TRBJ1-5; D perhaps matches TRBD1 (5 bases). The CDR3 is made up of 14 amino acids. The V end was cut by 2 bases, the J end by 8 bases, with 13 bases between. The germline CDR1 and CDR2 sequences are MGHDK and SYGVNS. The CDR3 region is CASSENWGDEPQHF. The CDR3 DNA sequence: TGTGCCAGCAGTGAAAATTGGGGGGACGAGCCCCAGCATTTT.

This rearrangement joins TRBV18 to TRBJ2-1; 7 nucleotides agree with TRBD1. V shed 0 bases, J shed 3 bases, and the junction held 2 bases outside the gene matches. Germline V CDR1 and CDR2: KGHSH, LQKENI. This CDR3 region has 15 residues. This CDR3 reads CASSPPGQLYNEQFF. The CDR3 nucleotides read TGTGCCAGCTCACCACCGGGACAGCTCTACAATGAGCAGTTCTTC.

The rearrangement links TRBV5-4 to TRBJ2-5; the match to TRBD2 covers 15 bases. With 3 bases clipped from V and 5 bases from J, the junction kept 2 bases outside the gene matches. This CDR3 has 15 amino acids. Germline V lookup: CDR1 SGHNT, CDR2 YYREEE (reference sequence). The CDR3, as DNA: TGTGCCAGCAGCTCCGGACTAGCGGGGGGGGAGACCCAGTACTTC. Translated, it gives CASSSGLAGGETQYF.

The chain joins TRBV7-2 to TRBJ2-3, with 8 nucleotides matching TRBD1. The CDR3 spans 17 residues. Trimming at V came to 3 bases and at J to 2 bases, leaving 10 bases not matched to a gene. Germline values: CDR1 SGHTA, CDR2 FQGNSA. The chain's CDR3 is CASSLTGALSTTDTQYF. CDR3 DNA sequence: TGTGCCAGCAGCTTGACAGGGGCCCTATCCACCACAGATACGCAGTATTTT.

The CDR3: CASSNPSTGAQGPQHF. CDR3 sequence (DNA): TGTGCCAGCAGTAACCCCTCGACAGGGGCTCAGGGGCCCCAGCATTTT. This rearrangement joins TRBV6-2 or TRBV6-3 to TRBJ1-5; 8 bases fit TRBD1. Germline V CDR1 and CDR2: MNHEY, SVGEGT. CDR3 length: 16 amino acids. The J segment lost 9 bases and the V segment lost 5 bases, leaving 15 bases of the junction unmatched.

This clone was found once. The chain employs TRBV25-1 and TRBJ2-7; D gene ambiguous. The CDR3 totals 11 residues. Germline CDR1 MGHDK, CDR2 SYGVNS. Trimming took 6 bases from V and 4 from J, leaving 7 bases between them. CDR3 nucleotide sequence: TGTGCCAGCAGCGACTCTTACGAGCAGTACTTC. Translated, it gives CASSDSYEQYF.

The J gene is TRBJ1-3, the V gene TRBV4-1; 7 positions match TRBD1. The CDR3 extends over 15 amino acids. Germline-derived CDR1 and CDR2 are MGHRA and YSYEKL. V was pared by 4 bases and J by 1 base, with 4 bases of the junction left unmatched. CDR3 DNA: TGCGCCAGCAGCCTTGACAGGGATTCTGGAAACACCATATATTTT. Amino acids: CASSLDRDSGNTIYF.

The J gene is TRBJ1-1, the V gene TRBV7-8; D perhaps matches TRBD1 (5 bases). The V end lost 5 bases, the J end lost 0 bases, and 7 bases lay between the germline ends. Germline CDR1 and CDR2: SGHVS and FQNEAQ. The CDR3 covers 13 residues. The CDR3 protein is CASSVTVNTEAFF. In nucleotides, the CDR3 is TGTGCCAGCAGCGTGACAGTGAACACTGAAGCTTTCTTT.

This chain joins TRBV7-9 and TRBJ2-1, with D maybe TRBD2 (6 bases). Germline CDR1 SEHNR, CDR2 FQNEAQ (reference sequence). The CDR3 is 13 amino acids. V dropped 5 bases and J dropped 6 bases, with 11 bases sitting between them. Written as DNA, the CDR3 is TGTGCCAGCAGCCCCCGGGAGTCCAATGAGCAGTTCTTC. This gives the protein CASSPRESNEQFF.

In nucleotides, the CDR3 is TGTGCCAGCAGTCTTACCCCCTTCAGGGGGGCGATTTTAGATGAGCAGTTCTTC. Its protein is CASSLTPFRGAILDEQFF. The chain carries TRBV27 and TRBJ2-1, with a weak D call TRBD1 (7 bases). CDR1 MNHEY and CDR2 SMNVEV come from the germline V gene (reference sequence). Trimming pared 5 bases from V and 8 bases from J, leaving 28 bases between. CDR3 length equals 18 residues.

The chain employs TRBV30 and TRBJ1-1, with no clear D. The CDR3 covers 13 residues. Germline V gene data show CDR1 as GTSNPN and CDR2 as SVGIG (reference sequence). V was cut by 4 bases and J by 4 bases, with 13 bases left in between. CDR3 sequence: CAWISTLATEAFF. CDR3 in DNA: TGTGCCTGGATCTCGACTTTGGCCACTGAAGCTTTCTTT.

The J gene is TRBJ1-6, the V gene TRBV20-1, with D perhaps matching TRBD1 (5 bases). With 3 bases removed from V and 9 bases from J, the gap between germline ends came to 12 bases. This CDR3 comprises 13 residues. Per germline, CDR1 DFQATT and CDR2 SNEGSKA (reference sequence). For the CDR3, the DNA is TGCAGTGCTAGTGTGGGGGAGGGTTCACCCCTCCACTTT. As protein: CSASVGEGSPLHF.

This chain uses TRBV19 with TRBJ2-1, with a possible D match to TRBD2 (6 bases). The germline V and J ends were trimmed by 6 bases and 2 bases, with 11 bases remaining between them. Germline values: CDR1 LNHDA, CDR2 SQIVND (reference sequence). The CDR3 has 14 residues. The CDR3 reads CASRLGGAYNEQFF. CDR3 DNA sequence: TGTGCCAGTAGGTTGGGCGGGGCCTACAATGAGCAGTTCTTC.

This clone has a handful of counts. The chain employs TRBV5-6 and TRBJ2-2, with 7 nucleotides matching TRBD2. The junction had 9 bases not matched to a gene; V was cut back by 0 bases and J by 7 bases. Looked up from germline, CDR1 is SGHDT and CDR2 is YYEEEE. The length of the CDR3 is 16 residues. CDR3 nucleotide sequence: TGTGCCAGCAGCTTGGCTGGAGCGGGAAGGGGCGGGGAGCTGTTTTTT. Translation gives CASSLAGAGRGGELFF.

V is TRBV6-5 and J is TRBJ2-2; a weak D match, TRBD1 (6 bases). The CDR3 runs to 15 residues. V was trimmed by 0 bases and J by 5 bases, leaving 10 bases between them. CDR1 and CDR2 from the germline V gene are MNHEY and SVGAGI. The CDR3 loop is CASSYSDRWTGELFF. CDR3 coding DNA: TGTGCCAGCAGTTACTCCGACAGGTGGACCGGGGAGCTGTTTTTT.

To note about this clone: Sequence at one end of the junction differs from germline and may be a read error. The chain couples TRBV7-3 to TRBJ2-2; D might be TRBD2 (6 bases). This CDR3 contains 15 residues. Germline CDR1 and CDR2: SGHTA and FQGTGA. CDR3 loop: CASSIIGGNAGELFF. The CDR3 bases are TGTGCCAGCAGTATAATTGGGGGGAACGCCGGGGAGCTGTTTTTT. The full variable domain, with the rest looked up from reference TRBV7-3 and TRBJ2-2, is GAGVSQTPSNKVTEKGKYVELRCDPISGHTALYWYRQSLGQGPEFLIYFQGTGAADDSGLPNDRFFAVRPEGSVSTLKIQRTERGDSAVYLCASSIIGGNAGELFFGEGSRLTVL.

The gene calls are TRBV19 and TRBJ2-1, with TRBD2 matching 14 bases. Germline values: CDR1 LNHDA, CDR2 SQIVND (reference sequence). CDR3 length: 13 amino acids. With 10 bases clipped from V and 10 bases from J, the junction kept 6 bases outside the gene matches. CDR3 amino acids: CATRGLAGVEQFF. DNA for the CDR3: TGTGCCACCCGGGGACTAGCGGGGGTCGAGCAGTTCTTC. Combining the CDR3 with reference TRBV19 and TRBJ2-1 gives the whole variable domain DGGITQSPKYLFRKEGQNVTLSCEQNLNHDAMYWYRQDPGQGLRLIYYSQIVNDFQKGDIAEGYSVSREKKESFPLTVTSAQKNPTAFYLCATRGLAGVEQFFGPGTRLTVL.

The chain uses TRBV11-2 and TRBJ1-3; 10 nucleotides line up with TRBD1. Germline V gene lookup returns CDR1 SGHAT and CDR2 FQNNGV. The CDR3 is 16 residues long. Trimming cost V 5 bases and J 0 bases; bases outside gene matches: 4. In nucleotides, the CDR3 is TGTGCCAGCAGCCCCCGGGACAGGGGCTCTGGAAACACCATATATTTT. The encoded protein is CASSPRDRGSGNTIYF. Variable domain in full (rest from reference TRBV11-2 and TRBJ1-3): EAGVAQSPRYKIIEKRQSVAFWCNPISGHATLYWYQQILGQGPKLLIQFQNNGVVDDSQLPKDRFSAERLKGVDSTLKIQPAKLEDSAVYLCASSPRDRGSGNTIYFGEGSWLTVV.

This CDR3 reads CSVELAGEMRTDTQYF. CDR3 DNA sequence: TGCAGCGTTGAACTAGCGGGAGAAATGAGGACAGATACGCAGTATTTT. The J gene is TRBJ2-3, the V gene TRBV29-1, with 10 bases aligning to TRBD2. CDR3 length equals 16 residues. V lost 2 bases, J lost 3 bases, and 8 bases stayed unmatched. Germline values: CDR1 SQVTM, CDR2 ANQGSEA.

As for this clone: The germline gene is not matched at one end of the junction; a read error may be the cause. The gene calls are TRBV12-3 or TRBV12-4 and TRBJ2-1; unclear D gene. The CDR3 has 12 residues. CDR3 amino acids: CTSSLGGNEQFF. CDR3 nucleotide sequence: TGTACCAGCAGTTTAGGCGGCAATGAGCAGTTCTTC.

The V gene is TRBV10-2, the J gene TRBJ2-7; possible D gene TRBD1, 6 bases. Germline V gene data show CDR1 as WSHSY and CDR2 as SAAADI. V dropped 8 bases and J dropped 6 bases, with 20 bases sitting between them. The CDR3 runs 14 residues. CDR3 in amino acids: CASQNKQGDSEQYF. In DNA form, the CDR3 reads TGCGCCAGCCAGAATAAACAGGGAGATTCCGAGCAGTACTTC.

The chain carries TRBV7-2 and TRBJ2-6, with 12 nucleotides matching TRBD1. The CDR3 is 17 amino acids. V trimming: 4 bases; J trimming: 1 base; junction bases outside the gene matches: 2. From germline, CDR1 is SGHTA and CDR2 FQGNSA. The CDR3 nucleotides are TGTGCCAGCAGCTCGGGACAGGGGGCTTCTGGGGCCAACGTCCTGACTTTC. Its translation: CASSSGQGASGANVLTF.